This T cell receptor (beta chain) came from a study of shared clonotypes between healthy human individuals. As for the study in general: CD4 naive and CD4 memory each took three plates per donor, while CD8 naive took two and CD8 memory one. Regarding the study as a whole: Naive CD4 clonotypes were shared across a handful of donors at approximately 5.3%.

Repertoires were generated with immunoSEQ multiplex PCR, while TCRdb's copy carries only in-frame clones and drops some. Of millions of clones listed, over 85% are singletons. CD4+ cells underwent separation, giving CD45RA+ naive and CD45RA-negative memory subsets. The CDR3 loop spans 15 amino acids. V lost 8 bases, J lost 5 bases, and 19 bases lay in between. Germline V lookup: CDR1 LNHDA, CDR2 SQIVND (reference sequence). About this clone itself: The antigen is unknown.

The chain is built from TRBV19 and TRBJ2-1; possibly TRBD1 for D (5 bases). The sequencing input was naive CD4+ T cells sorted from blood. Noted subset: CD45RA+ positively selected. The receptor was isolated from a man between 18 and 29 years old in good health. The CDR3, as DNA: TGTGCCAGTCGCCCAGGGTCCCAGCGAAACAATGAGCAGTTCTTC. Protein: CASRPGSQRNNEQFF.